One and the same sample provided the 7 T cell receptor beta chains below, sequenced in a study of T-cell memory formation after mild COVID-19. TCRdb recomputed calls from the 5' RACE reads with MiXCR, one row per CDR3 protein. The repertoire consists of 250,000 to 350,000 distinct CDR3 sequences, with approximately 15% occurring once and the leading ten covering roughly 22%. Sequencing was carried out using PBMCs or a T cell subset sorted from them (not recorded which). These receptors all stem from a young man who had mild COVID-19 (a few samples of this study predate the infection). Cell type and time point are not known.

CDR3 sequence (DNA): TGTGCCAGCAGCGTAGGGACTTCACAAGAGACCCAGTACTTC. Its translation: CASSVGTSQETQYF. The chain couples TRBV7-2 to TRBJ2-5; TRBD2 might be the D (6 bases). The germline V gene encodes CDR1 SGHTA and CDR2 FQGNSA. With 5 bases removed from V and 2 bases from J, the gap between germline ends came to 12 bases. This CDR3 region has 14 residues.

This clonotype has only a few counts. This chain joins TRBV15 and TRBJ2-5; D is possibly TRBD1 (5 bases). The CDR3 totals 14 residues. Looked up from germline, CDR1 is LNHNV and CDR2 is YYDKDF (reference sequence). V was pared by 3 bases and J by 2 bases, with 10 bases between. The CDR3 nucleotides are TGTGCCACCAGCAGCCGACAGCCGCAAGAGACCCAGTACTTC. Translated, it gives CATSSRQPQETQYF.

Only a few counts were recorded for this clonotype. This chain uses TRBV15 with TRBJ2-5, with TRBD1 identical over 10 bases. This CDR3 comprises 15 residues. Germline V gene lookup returns CDR1 LNHNV and CDR2 YYDKDF (reference sequence). V lost 9 bases and J lost 5; bases outside the gene matches: 12. The CDR3 nucleotides read TGTGCCACAAGGCAAAGACAGGGGGCAGGGGAGACCCAGTACTTC. Amino acid sequence: CATRQRQGAGETQYF.

This chain connects TRBV10-3 to TRBJ1-4; the D is unclear. The germline gives CDR1 ENHRY, CDR2 SYGVKD. This CDR3 is built from 12 residues. Trimming pared 8 bases from V and 0 bases from J, leaving 4 bases between. The CDR3 reads CAIGTTNEKLFF. For the CDR3, the DNA is TGTGCCATCGGTACAACTAATGAAAAACTGTTTTTT.

The chain recombines TRBV5-1 with TRBJ2-2, with 10 bases that match TRBD2. The germline V gene encodes CDR1 SGHRS and CDR2 YFSETQ. After removal of 4 bases from V and 6 bases from J, the junction contained 9 bases not matched to a gene. The CDR3 loop spans 16 amino acids. The CDR3 loop is CASSPRLAGVPGELFF. The CDR3 nucleotides are TGCGCCAGCAGCCCGAGGCTAGCGGGGGTTCCCGGGGAGCTGTTTTTT.

This sequence joins TRBV5-5 and TRBJ1-6; the D gene is possibly TRBD1 (5 bases). The germline V and J ends were trimmed by 8 bases and 10 bases, with 16 bases remaining between them. Germline V gene sequence: CDR1 SGHKS, CDR2 YYEKEE (reference sequence). This CDR3 spans 13 amino acids. CDR3 amino acids: CASGGGTESPLHF. DNA of the CDR3: TGTGCCAGTGGGGGGGGAACCGAGTCACCCCTCCACTTT.

This clonotype was seen at least ten times. The DNA of the CDR3 is TGTGCCAGCAGCATACGGGGGGGCACAGATACGCAGTATTTT. Encoded protein: CASSIRGGTDTQYF. The V and J genes are TRBV9 and TRBJ2-3, with 7 bases identical to TRBD2. Looked up from germline, CDR1 is SGDLS and CDR2 is YYNGEE. This CDR3 contains 14 residues. V dropped 4 bases and J dropped 1; count of bases not matched to a gene: 3. Supplemented by reference TRBV9 and TRBJ2-3, the full variable domain reads DSGVTQTPKHLITATGQRVTLRCSPRSGDLSVYWYQQSLDQGLQFLIQYYNGEERAKGNILERFSAQQFPDLHSELNLSSLELGDSALYFCASSIRGGTDTQYFGPGTRLTVL.